This TCR beta chain came from a study of regulatory T cells in long-lasting Graves disease. Overall study results and limits: Accuracy could have been hurt by small sample size.

Time point described: newly diagnosed GD, antithyroid drugs for less than 3 months. PBMCs were the source of the RNA used for TCR sequencing. This clonotype was seen a few times. Its cognate antigen is unknown. Libraries of TCR beta came from iRepertoire HTBI primers plus Arm-PCR of CDR3 regions. TCRdb reanalysed the multiplex PCR reads using MiXCR and keeps one entry per CDR3 protein. The sample includes under 450,000 distinct CDR3 sequences, roughly 12% of them seen just once. These same records also appear under a second study, on T cells in Graves' hyperthyroidism and ophthalmopathy. This second report adds: The TCR CDR3 was amplified in a first-round RT-PCR using the HTBI primer set.

Sequencing used peripheral blood mononuclear cells (PBMCs), obtained at new diagnosis, from a patient treated with antithyroid drugs. This clonotype originated in a woman between 18 and 29 years old with Graves disease.

CDR3 sequence: CAWMDPTSGAYNEQFF. In nucleotides, the CDR3 is TGTGCCTGGATGGACCCGACTAGCGGGGCTTACAATGAGCAGTTCTTC. The V call is TRBV30, the J call TRBJ2-1, with TRBD2 identical over 11 bases. The ends lost 4 bases at V and 4 bases at J; junction bases unmatched: 9. CDR1 and CDR2 from the germline V gene are GTSNPN and SVGIG (reference sequence). This CDR3 has 16 amino acids.